This entry concerns a single TCR beta chain. The CDR3 consists of 17 residues. Trimming cost V 1 base and J 2 bases; bases outside gene matches: 8. Germline values: CDR1 SGDLS, CDR2 YYNGEE. The record originates from a study of blood T cell repertoires in COVID-19. Profiled with immunoSEQ multiplex PCR; TCRdb holds only in-frame clones, not every one. Counted here are under 150,000 clones, approximately 83% occurring once; the ten biggest clones make up roughly 9%. Sample: peripheral blood. This chain connects TRBV9 to TRBJ2-5; 10 bases agree with TRBD2. This TCR was recovered from a man aged 35-49 years with active or convalescent COVID-19. The CDR3 is CASSVSGYSGGQETQYF. The CDR3, as DNA: TGTGCCAGCAGCGTATCCGGGTATAGCGGGGGGCAAGAGACCCAGTACTTC. Variable domain in full (rest from reference TRBV9 and TRBJ2-5): DSGVTQTPKHLITATGQRVTLRCSPRSGDLSVYWYQQSLDQGLQFLIQYYNGEERAKGNILERFSAQQFPDLHSELNLSSLELGDSALYFCASSVSGYSGGQETQYFGPGTRLLVL.